The rows below give T cell receptor beta chains drawn from one sample of a study of blood T cells in healthy people across ages. TCRdb ran MiXCR on the 5' RACE reads and lists one entry per CDR3 protein. Of nearly 1 million distinct CDR3 sequences listed, just over 50% are singletons. Material: blood. Source of these receptors: a woman aged 60-70 years in good health. Both conserved end residues are part of each CDR3. The order of the fields is D gene, clone size, J gene, V gene, CDR3 DNA, CDR3 protein. A D gene is named only where the DNA matches it firmly. The size field is filled for only some rows; it gives once, few, many or a size class.

TRBD1 | - | TRBJ1-2 | TRBV24-1 | TGTGCCACCAGTGATGGGACAGGGGTTTCCAGCACCTTC | CATSDGTGVSSTF
- | few | TRBJ1-2 | TRBV9 | TGTGCCAGCAGCGTAACCGGGAATTCCTACTATGGCTACACCTTC | CASSVTGNSYYGYTF
TRBD2 | few | TRBJ2-3 | TRBV4-1 | TGCGCCAGCAGCCAGGATTCTACTAGCGGGAGGCCCGATACGCAGTATTTT | CASSQDSTSGRPDTQYF
- | few | TRBJ2-1 | TRBV3-1 | TGTGCCAGCAGCCAAGAGCTCGCGGCCGGAAATGAGCAGTTCTTC | CASSQELAAGNEQFF
- | - | TRBJ1-2 | TRBV4-1 | TGCGCCAGCAGCCAAGAGGGTGTCCACTCCTATGGCTACACCTTC | CASSQEGVHSYGYTF
TRBD1 | - | TRBJ2-1 | TRBV20-1 | TGCAGTGCTGGCCGACAGGGGTTGAGTGAGCAGTTCTTC | CSAGRQGLSEQFF
- | - | TRBJ1-4 | TRBV4-2 | TGTGCCAGCGGCCAAGATTTGAGTCCCGAAAAACTGTTTTTT | CASGQDLSPEKLFF
TRBD2 | - | TRBJ2-3 | TRBV20-1 | TGCAGTGCACCCACTAGCGCCGATACGCAGTATTTT | CSAPTSADTQYF
TRBD2 | - | TRBJ2-5 | TRBV29-1 | TGCAGCGTTGAAAGGGGACTATACAATGAGCAGTACTTC | CSVERGLYNEQYF
- | - | TRBJ1-2 | TRBV12-3/TRBV12-4 | TGTGCCAGCAGTTTGAGGGCAGGGAAGGATGCGGAGTATGGCTACACCTTC | CASSLRAGKDAEYGYTF